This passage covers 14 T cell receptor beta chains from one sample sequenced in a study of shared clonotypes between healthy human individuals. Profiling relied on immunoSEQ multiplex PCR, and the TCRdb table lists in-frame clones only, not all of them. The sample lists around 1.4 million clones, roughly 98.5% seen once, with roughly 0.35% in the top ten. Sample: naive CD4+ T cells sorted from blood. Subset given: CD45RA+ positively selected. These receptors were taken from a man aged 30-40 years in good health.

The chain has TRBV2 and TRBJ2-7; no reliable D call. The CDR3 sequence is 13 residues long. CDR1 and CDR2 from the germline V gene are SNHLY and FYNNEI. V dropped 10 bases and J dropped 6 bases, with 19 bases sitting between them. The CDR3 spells CATTLDASLEQYF. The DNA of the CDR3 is TGTGCCACCACCTTAGACGCTAGTCTCGAGCAGTACTTC.

CDR3 DNA sequence: TGTGCCAGCAGGGGGAAGTACCCCTCGCCCTACGAGCAGTACTTC. Encoded protein: CASRGKYPSPYEQYF. The rearrangement uses TRBV28 and TRBJ2-7; D not resolved. CDR1 and CDR2 from the germline V gene are MDHEN and SYDVKM. This CDR3 spans 15 amino acids. Trimming removed 6 bases from V and 2 bases from J, with 17 bases in between.

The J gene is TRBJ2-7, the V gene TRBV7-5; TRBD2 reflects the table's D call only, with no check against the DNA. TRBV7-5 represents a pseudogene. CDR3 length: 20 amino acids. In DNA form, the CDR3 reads TGTGTCAGAAGCTTGGACGATGACGGGAGTAGCTGTGGTATCTACTACGAGCAGTACTTC. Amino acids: CVRSLDDDGSSCGIYYEQYF.

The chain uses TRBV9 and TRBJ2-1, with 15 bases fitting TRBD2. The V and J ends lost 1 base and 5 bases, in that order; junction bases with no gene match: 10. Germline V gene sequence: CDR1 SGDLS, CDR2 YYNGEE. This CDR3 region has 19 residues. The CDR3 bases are TGTGCCAGCAGCGTAAGGGGACTAGCGGGAGGCCCAATAAACAATGAGCAGTTCTTC. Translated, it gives CASSVRGLAGGPINNEQFF.

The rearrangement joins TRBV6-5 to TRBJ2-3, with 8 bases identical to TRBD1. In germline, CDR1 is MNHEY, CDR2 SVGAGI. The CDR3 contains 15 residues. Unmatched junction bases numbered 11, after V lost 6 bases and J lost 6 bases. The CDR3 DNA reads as TGTGCCAGCAGCGACTCAGGGGGCGGATTGGATACGCAGTATTTT. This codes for CASSDSGGGLDTQYF.

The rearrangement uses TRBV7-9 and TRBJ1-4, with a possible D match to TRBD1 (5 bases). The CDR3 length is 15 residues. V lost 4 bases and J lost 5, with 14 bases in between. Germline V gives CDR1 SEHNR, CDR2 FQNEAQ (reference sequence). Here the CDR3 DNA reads TGTGCCAGCAGCTCGACCAGATCAGGGAATGAAAAACTGTTTTTT. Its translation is CASSSTRSGNEKLFF.

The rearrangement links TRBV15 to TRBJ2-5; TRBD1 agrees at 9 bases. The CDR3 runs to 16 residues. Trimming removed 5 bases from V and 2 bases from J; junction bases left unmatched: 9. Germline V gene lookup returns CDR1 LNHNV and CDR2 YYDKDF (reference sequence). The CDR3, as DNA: TGTGCCACCAGCCCACTGGACAGGGGCGGACAAGAGACCCAGTACTTC. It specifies CATSPLDRGGQETQYF. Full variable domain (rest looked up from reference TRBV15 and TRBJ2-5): DAMVIQNPRYQVTQFGKPVTLSCSQTLNHNVMYWYQQKSSQAPKLLFHYYDKDFNNEADTPDNFQSRRPNTSFCFLDIRSPGLGDTAMYLCATSPLDRGGQETQYFGPGTRLLVL.

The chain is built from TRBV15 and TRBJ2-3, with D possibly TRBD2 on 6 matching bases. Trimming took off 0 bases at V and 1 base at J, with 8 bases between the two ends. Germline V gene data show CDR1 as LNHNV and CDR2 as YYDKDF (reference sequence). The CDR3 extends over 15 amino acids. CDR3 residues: CATSREIAGTDTQYF. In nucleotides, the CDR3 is TGTGCCACCAGCAGAGAAATAGCGGGCACAGATACGCAGTATTTT.

The CDR3 loop reads CASSPSGGPPGELFF. DNA for the CDR3: TGTGCCAGCAGCCCCTCCGGGGGCCCTCCCGGGGAGCTGTTTTTT. The rearrangement links TRBV7-2 to TRBJ2-2; either TRBD1 or TRBD2 may supply D (6 bases each). Per germline, CDR1 SGHTA and CDR2 FQGNSA. This CDR3 region has 15 residues. V was pared by 5 bases and J by 6 bases, with 16 bases between. Full variable domain (outside the CDR3, taken from reference TRBV7-2 and TRBJ2-2): GAGVSQSPSNKVTEKGKDVELRCDPISGHTALYWYRQSLGQGLEFLIYFQGNSAPDKSGLPSDRFSAERTGGSVSTLTIQRTQQEDSAVYLCASSPSGGPPGELFFGEGSRLTVL.

The CDR3 DNA reads as TGCGCCAGCAGCTTGGAAGTCATACCGCTGAACACTGAAGCTTTCTTT. It yields the protein CASSLEVIPLNTEAFF. The chain uses TRBV5-1 and TRBJ1-1, with unresolved D. CDR1 is SGHRS, CDR2 YFSETQ, per germline. This CDR3 has 16 amino acids. V dropped 0 bases and J dropped 0 bases, with 12 bases sitting between them. The full variable domain, rest sourced from reference TRBV5-1 and TRBJ1-1, is KAGVTQTPRYLIKTRGQQVTLSCSPISGHRSVSWYQQTPGQGLQFLFEYFSETQRNKGNFPGRFSGRQFSNSRSEMNVSTLELGDSALYLCASSLEVIPLNTEAFFGQGTRLTVV.

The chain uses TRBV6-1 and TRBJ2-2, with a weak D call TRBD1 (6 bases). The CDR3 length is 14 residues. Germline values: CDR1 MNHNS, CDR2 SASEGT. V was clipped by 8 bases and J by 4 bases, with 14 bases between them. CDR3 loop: CASPPLGATGELFF. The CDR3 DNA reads TGTGCCAGCCCCCCCCTGGGGGCCACCGGGGAGCTGTTTTTT.

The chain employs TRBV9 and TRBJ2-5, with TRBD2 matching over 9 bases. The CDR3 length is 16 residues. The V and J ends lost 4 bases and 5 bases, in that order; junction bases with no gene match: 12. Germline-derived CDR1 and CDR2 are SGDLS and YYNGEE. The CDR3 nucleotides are TGTGCCAGCAGCCCCGGGGCGGGGGGGTCCTGGGAGACCCAGTACTTC. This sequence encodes CASSPGAGGSWETQYF.

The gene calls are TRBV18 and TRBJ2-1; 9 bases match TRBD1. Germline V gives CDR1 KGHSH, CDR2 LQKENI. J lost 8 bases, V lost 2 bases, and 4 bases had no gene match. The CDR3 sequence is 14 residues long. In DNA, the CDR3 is TGTGCCAGCTCACCAGGGACAGGGCTCTATGAGCAGTTCTTC. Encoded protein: CASSPGTGLYEQFF. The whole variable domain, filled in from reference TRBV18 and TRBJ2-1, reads NAGVMQNPRHLVRRRGQEARLRCSPMKGHSHVYWYRQLPEEGLKFMVYLQKENIIDESGMPKERFSAEFPKEGPSILRIQQVVRGDSAAYFCASSPGTGLYEQFFGPGTRLTVL.

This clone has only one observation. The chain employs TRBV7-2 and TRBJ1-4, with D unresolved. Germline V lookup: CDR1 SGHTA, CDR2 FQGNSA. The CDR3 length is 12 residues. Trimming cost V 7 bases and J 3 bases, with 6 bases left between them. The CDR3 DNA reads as TGTGCCAGCACGGACCCTAATGAAAAACTGTTTTTT. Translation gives CASTDPNEKLFF. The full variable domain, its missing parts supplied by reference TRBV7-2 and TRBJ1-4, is GAGVSQSPSNKVTEKGKDVELRCDPISGHTALYWYRQSLGQGLEFLIYFQGNSAPDKSGLPSDRFSAERTGGSVSTLTIQRTQQEDSAVYLCASTDPNEKLFFGSGTQLSVL.